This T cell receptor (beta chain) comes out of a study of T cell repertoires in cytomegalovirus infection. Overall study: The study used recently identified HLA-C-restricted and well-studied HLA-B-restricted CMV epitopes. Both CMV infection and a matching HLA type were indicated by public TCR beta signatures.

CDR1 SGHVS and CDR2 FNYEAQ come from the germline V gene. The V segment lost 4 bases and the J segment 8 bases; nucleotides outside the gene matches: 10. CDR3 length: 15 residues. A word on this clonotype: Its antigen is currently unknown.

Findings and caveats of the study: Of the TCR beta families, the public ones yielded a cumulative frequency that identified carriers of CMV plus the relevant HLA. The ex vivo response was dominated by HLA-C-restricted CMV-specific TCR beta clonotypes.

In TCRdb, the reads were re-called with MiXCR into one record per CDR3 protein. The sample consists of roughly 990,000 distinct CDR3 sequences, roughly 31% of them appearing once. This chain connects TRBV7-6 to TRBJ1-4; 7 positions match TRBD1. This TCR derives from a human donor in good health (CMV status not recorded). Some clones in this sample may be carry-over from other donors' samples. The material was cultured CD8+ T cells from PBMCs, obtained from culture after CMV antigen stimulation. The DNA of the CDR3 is TGTGCCAGCAGCTGGGGGGACAGCGAGGGCGAAAAACTGTTTTTT. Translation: CASSWGDSEGEKLFF.